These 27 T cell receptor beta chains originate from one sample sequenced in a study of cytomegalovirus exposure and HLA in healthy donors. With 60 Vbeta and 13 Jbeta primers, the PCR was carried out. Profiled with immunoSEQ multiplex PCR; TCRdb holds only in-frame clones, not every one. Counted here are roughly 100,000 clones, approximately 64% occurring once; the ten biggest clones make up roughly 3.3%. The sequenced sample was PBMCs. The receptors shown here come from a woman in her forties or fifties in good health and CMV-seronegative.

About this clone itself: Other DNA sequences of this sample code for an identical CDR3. In nucleotides, the CDR3 is TGCGCCAGCAGCTTCGGGTCCTACAATGAGCAGTTCTTC. Amino acid sequence: CASSFGSYNEQFF. J is TRBJ2-1 and V is TRBV5-1; D is uncertain. Germline V gives CDR1 SGHRS, CDR2 YFSETQ. The CDR3 has 13 amino acids. V lost 2 bases and J lost 1, with 4 bases in between.

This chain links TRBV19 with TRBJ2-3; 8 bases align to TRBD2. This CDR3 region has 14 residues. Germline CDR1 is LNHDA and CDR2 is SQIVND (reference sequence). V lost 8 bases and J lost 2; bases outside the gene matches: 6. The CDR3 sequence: CASCLGGATDTQYF. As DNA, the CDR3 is TGTGCCAGTTGTCTCGGGGGGGCCACAGATACGCAGTATTTT.

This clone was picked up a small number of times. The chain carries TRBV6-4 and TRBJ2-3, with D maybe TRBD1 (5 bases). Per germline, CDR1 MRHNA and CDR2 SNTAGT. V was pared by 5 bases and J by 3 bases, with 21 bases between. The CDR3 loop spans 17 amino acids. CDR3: CASSLEGGPGSTDTQYF. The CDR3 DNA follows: TGTGCCAGCAGTCTAGAAGGTGGACCAGGGTCTACAGATACGCAGTATTTT.

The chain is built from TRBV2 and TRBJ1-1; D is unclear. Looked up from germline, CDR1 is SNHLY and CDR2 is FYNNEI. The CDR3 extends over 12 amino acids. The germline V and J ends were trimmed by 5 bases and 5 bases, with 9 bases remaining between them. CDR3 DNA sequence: TGTGCCAGCAGTTCAGAGAGGACTGAAGCTTTCTTT. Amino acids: CASSSERTEAFF. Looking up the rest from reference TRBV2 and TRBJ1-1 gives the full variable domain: EPEVTQTPSHQVTQMGQEVILRCVPISNHLYFYWYRQILGQKVEFLVSFYNNEISEKSEIFDDQFSVERPDGSNFTLKIRSTKLEDSAMYFCASSSERTEAFFGQGTRLTVV.

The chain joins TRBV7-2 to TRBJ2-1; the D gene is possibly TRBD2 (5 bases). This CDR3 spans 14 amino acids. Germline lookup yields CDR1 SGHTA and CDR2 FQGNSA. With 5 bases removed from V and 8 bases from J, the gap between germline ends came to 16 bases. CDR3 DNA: TGTGCCAGCAGCGCCAGACTATATAGGGATGAGCAGTTCTTC. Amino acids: CASSARLYRDEQFF.

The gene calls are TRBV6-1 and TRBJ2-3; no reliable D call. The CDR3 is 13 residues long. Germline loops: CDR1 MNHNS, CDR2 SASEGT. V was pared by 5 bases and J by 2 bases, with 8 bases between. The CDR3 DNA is TGTGCCAGCAGTCAGACTCTCACAGATACGCAGTATTTT. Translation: CASSQTLTDTQYF.

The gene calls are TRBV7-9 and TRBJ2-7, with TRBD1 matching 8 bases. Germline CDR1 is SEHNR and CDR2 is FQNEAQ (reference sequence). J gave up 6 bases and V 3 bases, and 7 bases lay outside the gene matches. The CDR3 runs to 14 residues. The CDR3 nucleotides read TGTGCCAGCAGCTTCGGACAGGGCTGGATCGAGCAGTACTTC. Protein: CASSFGQGWIEQYF.

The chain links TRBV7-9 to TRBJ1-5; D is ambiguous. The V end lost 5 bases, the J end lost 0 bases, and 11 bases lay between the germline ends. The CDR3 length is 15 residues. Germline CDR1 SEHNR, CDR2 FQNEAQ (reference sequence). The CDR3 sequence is CASSRGEHSNQPQHF. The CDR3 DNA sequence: TGTGCCAGCAGCCGGGGAGAACATAGCAATCAGCCCCAGCATTTT.

In DNA form, the CDR3 reads TGTGCCTGGAAACGCCCGGGACTAGCGGGGTTGGGCGAGCAGTACTTC. Translating it yields CAWKRPGLAGLGEQYF. This chain connects TRBV30 to TRBJ2-7; 13 bases align to TRBD2. CDR1 GTSNPN and CDR2 SVGIG come from the germline V gene (reference sequence). The CDR3 loop spans 16 amino acids. V dropped 4 bases and J dropped 6; count of bases not matched to a gene: 12.

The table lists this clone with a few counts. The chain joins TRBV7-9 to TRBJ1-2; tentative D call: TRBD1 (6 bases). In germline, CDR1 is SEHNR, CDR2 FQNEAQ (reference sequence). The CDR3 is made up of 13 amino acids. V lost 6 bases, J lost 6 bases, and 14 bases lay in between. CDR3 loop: CASRQNRDDGYTF. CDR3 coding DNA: TGTGCCAGCAGACAAAACAGGGACGATGGCTACACCTTC. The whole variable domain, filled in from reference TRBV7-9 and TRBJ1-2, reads DTGVSQNPRHKITKRGQNVTFRCDPISEHNRLYWYRQTLGQGPEFLTYFQNEAQLEKSRLLSDRFSAERPKGSFSTLEIQRTEQGDSAMYLCASRQNRDDGYTFGSGTRLTVV.

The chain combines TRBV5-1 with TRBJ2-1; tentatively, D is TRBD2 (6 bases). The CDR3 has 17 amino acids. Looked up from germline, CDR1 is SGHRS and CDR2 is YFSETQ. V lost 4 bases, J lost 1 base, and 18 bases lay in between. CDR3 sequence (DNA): TGCGCCAGCAGCCCGGGAAACGGGACTGGATCCTACAATGAGCAGTTCTTC. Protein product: CASSPGNGTGSYNEQFF. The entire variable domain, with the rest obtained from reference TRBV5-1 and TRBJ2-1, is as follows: KAGVTQTPRYLIKTRGQQVTLSCSPISGHRSVSWYQQTPGQGLQFLFEYFSETQRNKGNFPGRFSGRQFSNSRSEMNVSTLELGDSALYLCASSPGNGTGSYNEQFFGPGTRLTVL.

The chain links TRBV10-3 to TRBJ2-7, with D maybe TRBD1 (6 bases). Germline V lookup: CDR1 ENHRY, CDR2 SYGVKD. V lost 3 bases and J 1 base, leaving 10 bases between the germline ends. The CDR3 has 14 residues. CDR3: CAISDHGQSYEQYF. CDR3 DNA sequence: TGTGCCATCAGTGACCACGGACAGTCCTACGAGCAGTACTTC.

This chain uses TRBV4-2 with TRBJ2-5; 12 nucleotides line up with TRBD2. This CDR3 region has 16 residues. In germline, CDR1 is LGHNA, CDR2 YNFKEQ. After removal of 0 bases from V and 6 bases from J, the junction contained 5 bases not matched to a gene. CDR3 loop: CASSQDLAGGRKTQYF. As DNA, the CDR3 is TGTGCCAGCAGCCAAGATCTAGCGGGGGGGAGGAAGACCCAGTACTTC.

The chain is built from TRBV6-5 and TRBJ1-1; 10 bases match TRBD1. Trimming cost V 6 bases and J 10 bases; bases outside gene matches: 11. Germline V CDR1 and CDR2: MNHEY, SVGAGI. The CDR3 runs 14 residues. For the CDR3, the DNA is TGTGCCAGCAGCCCGGACAGGGGGGGGATAGGAGCTTTCTTT. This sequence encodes CASSPDRGGIGAFF.

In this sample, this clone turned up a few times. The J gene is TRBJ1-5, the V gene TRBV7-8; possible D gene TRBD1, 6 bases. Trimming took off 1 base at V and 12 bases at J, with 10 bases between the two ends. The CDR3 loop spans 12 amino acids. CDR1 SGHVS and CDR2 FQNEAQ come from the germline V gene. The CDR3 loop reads CASSLVTGLQHF. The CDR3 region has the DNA TGTGCCAGCAGCTTAGTAACAGGGCTCCAGCATTTT. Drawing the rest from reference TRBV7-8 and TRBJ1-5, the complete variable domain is GAGVSQSPRYKVAKRGQDVALRCDPISGHVSLFWYQQALGQGPEFLTYFQNEAQLDKSGLPSDRFFAERPEGSVSTLKIQRTQQEDSAVYLCASSLVTGLQHFGDGTRLSIL.

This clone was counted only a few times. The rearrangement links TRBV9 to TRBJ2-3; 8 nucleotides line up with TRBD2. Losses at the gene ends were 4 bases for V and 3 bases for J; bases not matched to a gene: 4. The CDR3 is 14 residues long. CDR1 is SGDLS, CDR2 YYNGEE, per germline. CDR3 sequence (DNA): TGTGCCAGCAGCTTCAGCGGGAGTACAGATACGCAGTATTTT. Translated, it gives CASSFSGSTDTQYF.

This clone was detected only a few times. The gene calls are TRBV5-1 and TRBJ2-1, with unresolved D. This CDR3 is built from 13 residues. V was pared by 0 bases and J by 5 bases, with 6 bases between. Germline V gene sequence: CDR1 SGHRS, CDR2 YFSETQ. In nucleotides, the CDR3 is TGCGCCAGCAGCTTGGCAGTAAACAATGAGCAGTTCTTC. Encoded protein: CASSLAVNNEQFF.

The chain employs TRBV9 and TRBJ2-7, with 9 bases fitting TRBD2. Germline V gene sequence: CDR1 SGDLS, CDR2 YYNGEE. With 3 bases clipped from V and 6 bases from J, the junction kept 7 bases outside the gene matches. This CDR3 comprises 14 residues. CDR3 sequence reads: CASSGTGTSFEQYF. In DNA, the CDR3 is TGTGCCAGCAGCGGAACCGGGACTAGCTTCGAGCAGTACTTC.

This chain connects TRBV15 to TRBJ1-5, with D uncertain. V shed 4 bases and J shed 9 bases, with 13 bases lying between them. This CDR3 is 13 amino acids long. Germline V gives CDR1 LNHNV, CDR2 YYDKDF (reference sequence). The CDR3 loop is CATSMGFTPPQHF. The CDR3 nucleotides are TGTGCCACCAGCATGGGCTTTACCCCGCCCCAGCATTTT.

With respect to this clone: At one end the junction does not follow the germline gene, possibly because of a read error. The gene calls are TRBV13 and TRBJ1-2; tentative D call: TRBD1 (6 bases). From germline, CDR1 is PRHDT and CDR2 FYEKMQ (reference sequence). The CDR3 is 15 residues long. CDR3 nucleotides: TGTGCCAGCGGCTTAGGGGGGGCAATTAACTATGGCTACACCTTC. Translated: CASGLGGAINYGYTF. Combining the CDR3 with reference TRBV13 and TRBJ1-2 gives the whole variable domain AAGVIQSPRHLIKEKRETATLKCYPIPRHDTVYWYQQGPGQDPQFLISFYEKMQSDKGSIPDRFSAQQFSDYHSELNMSSLELGDSALYFCASGLGGAINYGYTFGSGTRLTVV.

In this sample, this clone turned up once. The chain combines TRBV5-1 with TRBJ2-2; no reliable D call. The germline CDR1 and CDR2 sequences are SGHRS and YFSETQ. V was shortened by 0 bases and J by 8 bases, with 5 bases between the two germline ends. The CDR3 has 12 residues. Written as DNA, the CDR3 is TGCGCCAGCAGCTTGGGGGCGGGGGAGCTGTTTTTT. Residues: CASSLGAGELFF.

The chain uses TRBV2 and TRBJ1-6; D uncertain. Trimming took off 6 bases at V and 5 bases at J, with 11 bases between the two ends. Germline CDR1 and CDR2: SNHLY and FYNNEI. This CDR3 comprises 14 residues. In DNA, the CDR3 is TGTGCCAGCAGGGAAACTACCAATAATTCACCCCTCCACTTT. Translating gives CASRETTNNSPLHF.

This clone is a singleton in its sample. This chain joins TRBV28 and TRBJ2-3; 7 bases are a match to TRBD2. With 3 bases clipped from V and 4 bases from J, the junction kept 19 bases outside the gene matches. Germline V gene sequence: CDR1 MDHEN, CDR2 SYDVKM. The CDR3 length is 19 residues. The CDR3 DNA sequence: TGTGCCAGCAGTTTGTTACCGGGAGCGGGACTACTACTTTCAGATACGCAGTATTTT. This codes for CASSLLPGAGLLLSDTQYF.

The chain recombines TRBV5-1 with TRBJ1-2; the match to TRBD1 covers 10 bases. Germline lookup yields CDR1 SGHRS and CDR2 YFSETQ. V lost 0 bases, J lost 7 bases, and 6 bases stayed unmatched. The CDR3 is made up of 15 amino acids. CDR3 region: CASSLDPTGGFGYTF. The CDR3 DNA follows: TGCGCCAGCAGCTTGGATCCGACAGGGGGCTTTGGCTACACCTTC.

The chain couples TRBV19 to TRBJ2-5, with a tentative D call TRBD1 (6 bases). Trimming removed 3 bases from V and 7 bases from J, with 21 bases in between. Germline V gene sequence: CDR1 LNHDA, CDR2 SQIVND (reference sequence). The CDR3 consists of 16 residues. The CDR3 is CASSMGDRSRRGTQYF. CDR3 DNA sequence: TGTGCCAGTAGTATGGGTGACAGGTCCAGACGGGGGACCCAGTACTTC. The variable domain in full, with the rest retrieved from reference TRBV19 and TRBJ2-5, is DGGITQSPKYLFRKEGQNVTLSCEQNLNHDAMYWYRQDPGQGLRLIYYSQIVNDFQKGDIAEGYSVSREKKESFPLTVTSAQKNPTAFYLCASSMGDRSRRGTQYFGPGTRLLVL.

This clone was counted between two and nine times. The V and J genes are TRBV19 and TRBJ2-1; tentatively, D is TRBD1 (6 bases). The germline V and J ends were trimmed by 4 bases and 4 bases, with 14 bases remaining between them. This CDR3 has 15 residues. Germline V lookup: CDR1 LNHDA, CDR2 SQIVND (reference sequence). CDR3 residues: CASSTTGKGYNEQFF. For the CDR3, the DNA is TGTGCCAGTAGTACTACAGGGAAGGGGTACAATGAGCAGTTCTTC.

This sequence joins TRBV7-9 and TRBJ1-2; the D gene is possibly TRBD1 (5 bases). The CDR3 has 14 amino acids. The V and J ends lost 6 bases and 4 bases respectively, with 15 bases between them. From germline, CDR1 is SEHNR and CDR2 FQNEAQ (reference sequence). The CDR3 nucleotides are TGTGCCAGCAGACAGATAACAGGTTCCTATGGCTACACCTTC. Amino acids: CASRQITGSYGYTF.